This passage covers 30 T cell receptor beta chains from one sample sequenced in a study of blood T cell repertoires in COVID-19. Libraries were prepared by immunoSEQ multiplex PCR; TCRdb keeps only in-frame clonotypes and omits some of them. The sample lists roughly 270,000 clones, approximately 80% occurring once. Sequenced input: PBMCs or T cells enriched from blood (not recorded which). The receptors stem from a man between 35 and 55 years old who had been exposed to COVID-19.

This clone was seen a handful of times. This sequence joins TRBV19 and TRBJ2-3, with unresolved D. Trimming shortened V by 6 bases and J by 0 bases, and 10 bases separated the two germline ends. Germline assignment: CDR1 LNHDA and CDR2 SQIVND (reference sequence). This CDR3 region has 14 residues. The CDR3 loop reads CASSSPSSTDTQYF. CDR3 coding DNA: TGTGCCAGTAGCTCTCCGTCTAGCACAGATACGCAGTATTTT.

V and J are TRBV9 and TRBJ2-2; a possible D gene is TRBD2 (5 bases). The ends were cut back, 1 base at V and 4 bases at J, with 14 bases in the middle. Germline CDR1 and CDR2: SGDLS and YYNGEE. This CDR3 comprises 16 residues. In nucleotides, the CDR3 is TGTGCCAGCAGCGTAATAAGCGGCCCACGCACCGGGGAGCTGTTTTTT. Protein sequence: CASSVISGPRTGELFF.

The chain combines TRBV29-1 with TRBJ2-3; D possibly corresponds to TRBD2 (6 bases). Germline assignment: CDR1 SQVTM and CDR2 ANQGSEA. The V end was cut by 5 bases, the J end by 1 base, with 13 bases between. The CDR3 has 14 residues. The CDR3 DNA sequence: TGCAGCGTTTTGCGGGATGGAGGCACAGATACGCAGTATTTT. Translation: CSVLRDGGTDTQYF.

The gene calls are TRBV19 and TRBJ1-1; the D gene is possibly TRBD1 (6 bases). The CDR3 runs to 14 residues. Germline CDR1 and CDR2: LNHDA and SQIVND (reference sequence). V dropped 4 bases and J dropped 2 bases, with 11 bases sitting between them. Here the CDR3 DNA reads TGTGCCAGTAGTAAAACAGGGTTTAACACTGAAGCTTTCTTT. This sequence encodes CASSKTGFNTEAFF.

The chain employs TRBV30 and TRBJ2-5; TRBD2 matches at 7 bases. CDR3 length: 14 amino acids. Germline CDR1 reads GTSNPN; CDR2 reads SVGIG (reference sequence). Unmatched junction bases numbered 11, after V lost 5 bases and J lost 5 bases. CDR3 DNA: TGTGCCTGGGTCCCGGGAGGACCAGGGGAGACCCAGTACTTC. Protein: CAWVPGGPGETQYF.

The chain joins TRBV11-3 to TRBJ2-3; 11 nucleotides line up with TRBD2. Trimming took 0 bases from V and 7 from J; bases not matched to a gene: 12. The germline V gene encodes CDR1 SGHNT and CDR2 YENEEA. The CDR3 runs 18 residues. CDR3 DNA: TGTGCCAGCAGCTTAGATCAGATTAGCGGGAGGGCCAGTTATACGCAGTATTTT. It is translated as CASSLDQISGRASYTQYF.

The chain couples TRBV9 to TRBJ2-5; 7 bases fit TRBD2. After removal of 3 bases from V and 2 bases from J, the junction contained 7 bases not matched to a gene. The length of the CDR3 is 15 residues. The germline CDR1 and CDR2 sequences are SGDLS and YYNGEE. The CDR3 DNA sequence: TGTGCCAGCAGCGGGGGAGGGCGGCCGCAAGAGACCCAGTACTTC. This codes for CASSGGGRPQETQYF.

This chain links TRBV10-3 with TRBJ2-1, with D possibly being TRBD1 (5 bases). The CDR3 is 13 residues long. V gave up 0 bases and J gave up 9 bases, with 9 bases separating them. Germline V gene data show CDR1 as ENHRY and CDR2 as SYGVKD. The CDR3 sequence: CAISESGRSEQFF. The CDR3 DNA follows: TGTGCCATCAGTGAGTCGGGGCGGAGTGAGCAGTTCTTC.

The chain uses TRBV19 and TRBJ1-1; D is uncertain. CDR3 size: 14 residues. Germline V gene lookup returns CDR1 LNHDA and CDR2 SQIVND (reference sequence). The V end was cut by 3 bases, the J end by 2 bases, with 10 bases between. CDR3 loop: CASSMLATNTEAFF. CDR3 in DNA: TGTGCCAGTAGTATGCTTGCAACAAACACTGAAGCTTTCTTT.

This sequence joins TRBV18 and TRBJ1-5; 10 bases are shared with TRBD1. The ends lost 2 bases at V and 3 bases at J; junction bases unmatched: 1. CDR1 KGHSH and CDR2 LQKENI come from the germline V gene. There are 15 residues in the CDR3. CDR3 sequence (DNA): TGTGCCAGCTCACCAGGGACAGGGGACAATCAGCCCCAGCATTTT. It yields the protein CASSPGTGDNQPQHF.

The genes are TRBV21-1 and TRBJ2-1; TRBD2, the table's D call, was not compared with the DNA. TRBV21-1 counts as a pseudogene. The CDR3 sequence is 20 residues long. CDR3 coding DNA: TGTGCCAGCAGCAGACGGACTAGTGAGGCTGTCCCCGGACCTTACAATGAGCAGTTCTTC. It specifies CASSRRTSEAVPGPYNEQFF.

The rearrangement uses TRBV18 and TRBJ2-3; 9 nucleotides line up with TRBD2. Germline CDR1 is KGHSH and CDR2 is LQKENI. The V gene end was trimmed by 8 bases and the J gene end by 3 bases; junction bases not matched to a gene: 6. The CDR3 runs 14 residues. The CDR3 is CASPQREATDTQYF. The DNA for the CDR3 is TGTGCCAGCCCCCAGCGGGAGGCTACAGATACGCAGTATTTT.

The chain combines TRBV6-5 with TRBJ1-5, with no clear D. Germline lookup yields CDR1 MNHEY and CDR2 SVGAGI. The V gene lost 7 bases and the J gene lost 11 bases, with 21 bases spanning the gap. CDR3 length: 14 residues. The CDR3 protein is CASTSEGGWGAQHF. The DNA of the CDR3 is TGTGCCAGCACCTCAGAAGGCGGATGGGGAGCCCAGCATTTT.

This chain uses TRBV14 with TRBJ1-2, with D hard to call. This CDR3 spans 17 amino acids. V was trimmed by 4 bases and J by 4 bases, leaving 22 bases between them. Germline CDR1 is SGHDN and CDR2 is FVKESK. The CDR3 nucleotides are TGTGCCAGCAGCCCGGGAACCTGGGGAGATCGTAGCTATGGCTACACCTTC. As protein: CASSPGTWGDRSYGYTF.

The chain recombines TRBV2 with TRBJ1-5; no firm D call. The V gene lost 8 bases and the J gene lost 4 bases, with 12 bases spanning the gap. From germline, CDR1 is SNHLY and CDR2 FYNNEI. CDR3 length: 13 amino acids. DNA of the CDR3: TGTGCCAGCTCGGTGGCGAGGAATCAGCCCCAGCATTTT. The encoded protein is CASSVARNQPQHF.

V and J are TRBV2 and TRBJ2-3, with TRBD2 matching 7 bases. Trimming cost V 6 bases and J 4 bases; bases outside gene matches: 4. CDR1 and CDR2 (germline): SNHLY, FYNNEI. This CDR3 has 13 amino acids. CDR3 in amino acids: CASSSLAADTQYF. CDR3 sequence (DNA): TGTGCCAGCAGCTCCCTAGCGGCAGATACGCAGTATTTT.

V usage is TRBV20-1 and J usage is TRBJ2-1, with TRBD2 identical over 7 bases. CDR1 DFQATT and CDR2 SNEGSKA come from the germline V gene (reference sequence). This CDR3 region has 11 residues. V was pared by 4 bases and J by 13 bases, with 7 bases of the junction left unmatched. The DNA for the CDR3 is TGCAGTGCTACCCAAGCGGGAAATCAGTTCTTC. Protein product: CSATQAGNQFF.

V usage is TRBV4-1 and J usage is TRBJ2-7; 13 bases are a match to TRBD2. Germline values: CDR1 MGHRA, CDR2 YSYEKL. The J segment lost 2 bases and the V segment lost 4 bases, leaving 11 bases of the junction unmatched. The CDR3 covers 18 residues. The CDR3 reads CASSRTRGLAGLAYEQYF. The CDR3 DNA reads TGCGCCAGCAGCCGCACTCGGGGACTAGCGGGACTAGCCTACGAGCAGTACTTC.

This chain joins TRBV30 and TRBJ1-6; weak D call: TRBD1 (6 bases). The CDR3 extends over 13 amino acids. V was pared by 4 bases and J by 10 bases, with 14 bases between. Germline assignment: CDR1 GTSNPN and CDR2 SVGIG (reference sequence). DNA of the CDR3: TGTGCCTGGAATCAACAGGGCCGATCACCCCTCCACTTT. Translation: CAWNQQGRSPLHF. Full variable domain (rest looked up from reference TRBV30 and TRBJ1-6): SQTIHQWPATLVQPVGSPLSLECTVEGTSNPNLYWYRQAAGRGLQLLFYSVGIGQISSEVPQNLSASRPQDRQFILSSKKLLLSDSGFYLCAWNQQGRSPLHFGNGTRLTVT.

This clone was recorded a few times. The rearrangement links TRBV16 to TRBJ2-5, with D unclear. V was pared by 0 bases and J by 4 bases, with 12 bases between. This CDR3 region has 15 residues. From germline, CDR1 is KGHSY and CDR2 FQNENV. The CDR3 region is CASSQSTGMGETQYF. The CDR3 DNA follows: TGTGCCAGCAGCCAATCCACGGGTATGGGAGAGACCCAGTACTTC.

The genes are TRBV7-2 and TRBJ2-2; 8 bases are shared with TRBD1. The germline gives CDR1 SGHTA, CDR2 FQGNSA. Trimming took 4 bases from V and 7 from J; bases not matched to a gene: 2. CDR3 length: 13 amino acids. The CDR3 DNA sequence: TGTGCCAGCAGCTACAGGGGGTTCGGGGAGCTGTTTTTT. Amino acid sequence: CASSYRGFGELFF.

The CDR3: CATADRSYNEQFF. CDR3 nucleotide sequence: TGTGCCACAGCGGACCGCTCCTACAATGAGCAGTTCTTC. The chain combines TRBV2 with TRBJ2-1; D perhaps matches TRBD2 (5 bases). V dropped 10 bases and J dropped 0 bases, with 10 bases sitting between them. The CDR3 extends over 13 amino acids. CDR1 and CDR2 (germline): SNHLY, FYNNEI.

This chain joins TRBV6-5 and TRBJ1-5, with D possibly matching TRBD1 (6 bases). CDR3 length: 15 amino acids. CDR1 is MNHEY, CDR2 SVGAGI, per germline. Trimming removed 6 bases from V and 2 bases from J, with 14 bases in between. This chain's CDR3 is CASSQRQVRNQPQHF. The DNA of the CDR3 is TGTGCCAGCAGCCAACGACAGGTGCGCAATCAGCCCCAGCATTTT.

The chain's CDR3 is CASSLGTGHTGELFF. CDR3 coding DNA: TGTGCCAGCAGCTTAGGGACAGGCCACACCGGGGAGCTGTTTTTT. The chain couples TRBV7-9 to TRBJ2-2; 7 bases agree with TRBD1. CDR3 length equals 15 residues. Losses at the gene ends were 1 base for V and 3 bases for J; bases not matched to a gene: 2. In germline, CDR1 is SEHNR, CDR2 FQNEAQ (reference sequence).

V usage is TRBV4-1 and J usage is TRBJ2-5; 10 positions match TRBD1. Trimming cost V 1 base and J 4 bases; bases outside gene matches: 9. This CDR3 spans 17 amino acids. CDR1 is MGHRA and CDR2 is YSYEKL in the germline V gene. CDR3 sequence: CASSQAGQGRFGETQYF. The CDR3 bases are TGCGCCAGCAGCCAAGCGGGACAGGGGCGTTTTGGAGAGACCCAGTACTTC.

The chain uses TRBV5-1 and TRBJ2-7, with D perhaps matching TRBD2 (5 bases). CDR1 SGHRS and CDR2 YFSETQ come from the germline V gene. The CDR3 sequence is 14 residues long. The V end lost 4 bases, the J end lost 0 bases, and 11 bases lay between the germline ends. CDR3 sequence reads: CASSRRTDSYEQYF. CDR3 DNA: TGCGCCAGCAGCCGGAGGACGGACTCCTACGAGCAGTACTTC.

The chain carries TRBV2 and TRBJ2-1; TRBD1 agrees at 8 bases. The V gene end was trimmed by 2 bases and the J gene end by 4 bases; junction bases not matched to a gene: 7. This CDR3 has 16 residues. Germline V gives CDR1 SNHLY, CDR2 FYNNEI. CDR3 in DNA: TGTGCCAGCAGTGAAACCAGGGGGCTAATATACAATGAGCAGTTCTTC. Translated: CASSETRGLIYNEQFF. Full variable domain (rest looked up from reference TRBV2 and TRBJ2-1): EPEVTQTPSHQVTQMGQEVILRCVPISNHLYFYWYRQILGQKVEFLVSFYNNEISEKSEIFDDQFSVERPDGSNFTLKIRSTKLEDSAMYFCASSETRGLIYNEQFFGPGTRLTVL.

The count of this clone is one. The genes are TRBV7-2 and TRBJ1-5; no reliable D call. This CDR3 contains 17 residues. Trimming pared 0 bases from V and 4 bases from J, leaving 16 bases between. Per germline, CDR1 SGHTA and CDR2 FQGNSA. CDR3 loop: CASSLAAGSLRNQPQHF. DNA of the CDR3: TGTGCCAGCAGCTTAGCGGCAGGAAGTTTAAGGAATCAGCCCCAGCATTTT.

V gene TRBV6-5 combines with J gene TRBJ2-1, with D perhaps matching TRBD1 (6 bases). Looked up from germline, CDR1 is MNHEY and CDR2 is SVGAGI. V gave up 8 bases and J gave up 4 bases, with 12 bases separating them. The CDR3 covers 13 residues. CDR3 nucleotides: TGTGCCAGCCTTTTGGACAGATACAATGAGCAGTTCTTC. Translated: CASLLDRYNEQFF.

The chain joins TRBV11-1 to TRBJ2-7; 9 bases map to TRBD1. With V trimmed by 2 bases and J by 2 bases, 7 bases remained unmatched. The length of the CDR3 is 16 residues. Per the germline V gene, CDR1 is SGHAT and CDR2 is FQDESV (reference sequence). The CDR3 nucleotides read TGTGCCAGCAGCTTACTGGCCGGGACAGGGACCTACGAGCAGTACTTC. This encodes CASSLLAGTGTYEQYF.